This TCR beta chain was identified during a study of post-analysis software for immune sequencing data. Whole-study findings and limits: Controls showed lower frequencies than patients for roughly 5 TRBV segments, and TRBV5-6, TRBV5-1 and TRBV20-1 were among these.

The CDR3 has 14 residues. Germline CDR1 SQVTM, CDR2 ANQGSEA. Trimming stripped 5 bases from V and 5 bases from J, with 18 bases between. Comment on this clonotype: What it recognizes is unknown.

Incorporated into the TCR beta cDNA libraries were unique molecular identifiers, which served to reduce PCR and sequencing biases. The yield from roughly 1 to 10 million T cells was 500,000 or so cDNA molecules in total. From the PCR reads, TCRdb called clonotypes with MiXCR, one entry per CDR3 protein. The sample carries fewer than 550,000 distinct CDR3 sequences, 30% to 40% recorded once. The receptor was derived from a girl under 18 with multiple sclerosis. The chain carries TRBV29-1 and TRBJ1-1; a weak D match, TRBD1 (5 bases). Source material: blood. The CDR3, as DNA: TGCAGCGTTTTATTCTTCAGGGAGGGTACTGAAGCTTTCTTT. Amino acid sequence: CSVLFFREGTEAFF.